This T cell receptor (beta chain) was obtained from a study of cytomegalovirus exposure and HLA in healthy donors. Findings and limits, study-wide: A few of the chains that were CMV-associated were confirmed in vitro to be specific for CMV antigens. Solely CMV serostatus was available to characterize immune exposure. A previous analysis found most TCR beta V segments productive roughly 87% or roughly 30% of the time.

With regard to this clone: Its antigen is not known.

In the PCR, 60 Vbeta and 13 Jbeta primers were used. Per the authors' pipeline: In a later analysis, 80 million to 100 million unique TCR beta chains included roughly 11 million shared by two or more donors. The assay was immunoSEQ multiplex PCR, and TCRdb's table has in-frame clones only and misses some. Clone size and V and J calls were adopted from that table, with D and trimming inferred from the DNA. The data contain more than 100,000 clones, approximately 72% of them seen just once; the ten biggest clones take up roughly 8.2%. The material sequenced was PBMCs. This clonotype originated in a woman between 35 and 50 years old in good health and CMV-seropositive.

CDR3 amino acids: CATSQGTGSYNSPLHF. The DNA for the CDR3 is TGTGCCACCAGCCAGGGGACAGGCTCCTATAATTCACCCCTCCACTTT. This chain connects TRBV15 to TRBJ1-6; 8 nucleotides match TRBD1. There are 16 residues in the CDR3. The J segment lost 0 bases and the V segment lost 5 bases, leaving 3 bases of the junction unmatched. Germline V gene data show CDR1 as LNHNV and CDR2 as YYDKDF (reference sequence).